The clone carrying this T cell receptor beta chain appeared once. These data come from a study of CD8+ T cells in alopecia areata. The junction had 8 bases not matched to a gene; V was cut back by 4 bases and J by 8 bases. The CDR3 extends over 14 amino acids. The germline V gene has CDR1 MNHNS and CDR2 SASEGT. RNA was isolated and reverse transcribed to cDNA, the sequencing template. The table came from immunoSEQ multiplex PCR; TCRdb's copy has only in-frame clones and leaves some out. This table holds roughly 170,000 clones, around three fifths found once. The gene calls are TRBV6-1 and TRBJ2-1, with 7 positions matching TRBD1. This receptor was obtained from a human donor with alopecia areata. The sample in question was CD4+ T cells sorted from blood, obtained at week 0. The CDR3 region has the DNA TGTGCCAGCAGTGGAAATCACAGGGGACATGAGCAGTTCTTC. This encodes CASSGNHRGHEQFF.